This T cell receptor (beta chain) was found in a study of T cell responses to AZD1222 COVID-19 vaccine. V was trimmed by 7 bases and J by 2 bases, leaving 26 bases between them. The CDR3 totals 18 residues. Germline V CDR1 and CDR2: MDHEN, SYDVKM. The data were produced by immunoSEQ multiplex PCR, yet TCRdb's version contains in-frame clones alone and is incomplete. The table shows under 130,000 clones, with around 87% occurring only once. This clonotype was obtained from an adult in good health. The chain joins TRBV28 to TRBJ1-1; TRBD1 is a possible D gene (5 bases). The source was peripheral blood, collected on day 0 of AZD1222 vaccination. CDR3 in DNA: TGTGCCAGCACTAGCATACGTTTAGACGGGGCACAAAACACTGAAGCTTTCTTT. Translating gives CASTSIRLDGAQNTEAFF. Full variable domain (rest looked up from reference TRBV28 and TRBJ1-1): DVKVTQSSRYLVKRTGEKVFLECVQDMDHENMFWYRQDPGLGLRLIYFSYDVKMKEKGDIPEGYSVSREKKERFSLILESASTNQTSMYLCASTSIRLDGAQNTEAFFGQGTRLTVV.